The following is a T cell receptor (beta chain) sequence with its context. Authors' data handling: Estimated nucleated cell counts came from reference gene primer amplification. Generated by immunoSEQ multiplex PCR, the TCRdb table keeps only in-frame clones and is missing some. The D gene and trimming were derived from the DNA, and the V and J assignments and clone size from that table. The table includes a few hundred thousand clones, approximately 92% detected once. This entry is derived from a study of blood T cell repertoires in COVID-19. Study information: Nucleic acid was either cDNA or gDNA, and it came from T cells, B-cell-depleted T cells, or PBMCs.

The CDR3 is made up of 16 amino acids. Germline CDR1 and CDR2: SGHRS and YFSETQ. The J segment lost 3 bases and the V segment lost 4 bases, leaving 4 bases of the junction unmatched. Enrolled during active infection, Seattle patients were then followed longitudinally. V usage is TRBV5-1 and J usage is TRBJ2-2, with 12 nucleotides matching TRBD2. The TCR comes from a person under 35 with COVID-19, enrolled during active disease. The source material was peripheral blood. CDR3 in amino acids: CASSLGTSGYTGELFF. CDR3 DNA sequence: TGCGCCAGCAGCCTCGGGACTAGCGGGTACACCGGGGAGCTGTTTTTT.